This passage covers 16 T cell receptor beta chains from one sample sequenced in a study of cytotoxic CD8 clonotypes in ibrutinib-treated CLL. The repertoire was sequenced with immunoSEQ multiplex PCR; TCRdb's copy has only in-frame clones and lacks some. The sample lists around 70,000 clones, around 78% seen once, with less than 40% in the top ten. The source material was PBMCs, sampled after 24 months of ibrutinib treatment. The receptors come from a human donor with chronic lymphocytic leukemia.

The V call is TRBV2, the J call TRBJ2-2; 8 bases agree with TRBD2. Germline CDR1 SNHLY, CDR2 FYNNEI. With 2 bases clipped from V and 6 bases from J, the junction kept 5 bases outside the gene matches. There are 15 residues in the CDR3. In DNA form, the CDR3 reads TGTGCCAGCAGTGAATCAGCGGGAGTTGCCGGGGAGCTGTTTTTT. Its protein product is CASSESAGVAGELFF.

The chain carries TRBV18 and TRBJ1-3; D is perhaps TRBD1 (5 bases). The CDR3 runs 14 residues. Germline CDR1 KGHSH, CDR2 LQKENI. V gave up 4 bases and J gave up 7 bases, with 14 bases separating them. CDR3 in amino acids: CASSLMTEDNTIYF. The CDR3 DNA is TGTGCCAGCTCACTAATGACAGAAGACAACACCATATATTTT. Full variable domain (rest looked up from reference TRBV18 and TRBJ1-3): NAGVMQNPRHLVRRRGQEARLRCSPMKGHSHVYWYRQLPEEGLKFMVYLQKENIIDESGMPKERFSAEFPKEGPSILRIQQVVRGDSAAYFCASSLMTEDNTIYFGEGSWLTVV.

The chain's CDR3 is CASSQENTEAFF. The CDR3 DNA reads as TGTGCCAGCAGCCAGGAGAACACTGAAGCTTTCTTT. The rearrangement links TRBV7-9 to TRBJ1-1; D is undetermined. CDR1 and CDR2 from the germline V gene are SEHNR and FQNEAQ (reference sequence). The CDR3 contains 12 residues. Trimming took off 5 bases at V and 1 base at J, with 5 bases between the two ends.

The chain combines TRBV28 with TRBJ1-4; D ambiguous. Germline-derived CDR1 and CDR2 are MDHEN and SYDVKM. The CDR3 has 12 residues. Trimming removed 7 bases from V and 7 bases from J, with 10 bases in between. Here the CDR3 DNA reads TGTGCCAGCAACTCAGGCGGTGAAAAACTGTTTTTT. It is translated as CASNSGGEKLFF.

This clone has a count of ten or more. CDR3 protein: CASGFGDPPLNEQFF. In nucleotides, the CDR3 is TGTGCCAGCGGTTTTGGGGACCCACCTCTCAATGAGCAGTTCTTC. The V call is TRBV2, the J call TRBJ2-1; D tentatively fits TRBD1 or TRBD2 (5 bases each). Between the trimmed V and J ends, which lost 8 bases and 6 bases, there was a span of 20 bases. The CDR3 has 15 amino acids. From germline, CDR1 is SNHLY and CDR2 FYNNEI.

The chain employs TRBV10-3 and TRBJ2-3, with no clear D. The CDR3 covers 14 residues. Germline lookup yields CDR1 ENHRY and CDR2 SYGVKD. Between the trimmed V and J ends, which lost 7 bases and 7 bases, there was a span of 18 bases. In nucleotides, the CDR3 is TGTGCCATCACGGAAACGGCTGGCGCGTATACGCAGTATTTT. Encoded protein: CAITETAGAYTQYF.

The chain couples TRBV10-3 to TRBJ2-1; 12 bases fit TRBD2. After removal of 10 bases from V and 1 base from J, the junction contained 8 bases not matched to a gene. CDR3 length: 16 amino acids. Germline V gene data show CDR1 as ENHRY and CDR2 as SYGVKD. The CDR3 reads CASNLAGGGSYNEQFF. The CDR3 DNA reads TGTGCCAGCAACCTAGCGGGAGGGGGGTCCTACAATGAGCAGTTCTTC.

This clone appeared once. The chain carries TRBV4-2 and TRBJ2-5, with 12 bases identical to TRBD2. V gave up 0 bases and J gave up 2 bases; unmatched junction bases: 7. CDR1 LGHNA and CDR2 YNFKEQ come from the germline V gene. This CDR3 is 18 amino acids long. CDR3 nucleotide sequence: TGTGCCAGCAGCCAAGACCTAGCGGGAGGGCCTAGGCAAGAGACCCAGTACTTC. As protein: CASSQDLAGGPRQETQYF.

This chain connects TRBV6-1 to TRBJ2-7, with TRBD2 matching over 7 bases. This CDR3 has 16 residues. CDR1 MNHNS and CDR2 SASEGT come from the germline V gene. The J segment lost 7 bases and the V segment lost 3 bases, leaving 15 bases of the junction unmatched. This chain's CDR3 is CASSDRWEGPREEQYF. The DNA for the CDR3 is TGTGCCAGCAGTGATAGGTGGGAGGGTCCACGGGAGGAGCAGTACTTC.

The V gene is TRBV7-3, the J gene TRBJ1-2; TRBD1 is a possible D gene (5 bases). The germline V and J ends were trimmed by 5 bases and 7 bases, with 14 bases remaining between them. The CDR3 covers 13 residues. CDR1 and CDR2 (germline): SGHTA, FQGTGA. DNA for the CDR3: TGTGCCAGCAGCCTATCTGGGGACTCTGGCTACACCTTC. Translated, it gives CASSLSGDSGYTF.

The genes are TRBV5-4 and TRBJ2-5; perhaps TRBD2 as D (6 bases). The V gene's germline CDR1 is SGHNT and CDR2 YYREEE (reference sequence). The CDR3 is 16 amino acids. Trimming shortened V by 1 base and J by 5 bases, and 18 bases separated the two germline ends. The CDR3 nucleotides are TGTGCCAGCAGCTTGAGTGCGGGGATTGGTGGGGAGACCCAGTACTTC. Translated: CASSLSAGIGGETQYF.

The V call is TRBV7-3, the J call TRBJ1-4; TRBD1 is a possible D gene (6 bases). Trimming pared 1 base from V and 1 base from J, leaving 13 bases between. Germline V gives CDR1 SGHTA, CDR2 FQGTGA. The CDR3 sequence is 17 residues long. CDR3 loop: CASSLRGSDRTNEKLFF. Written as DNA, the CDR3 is TGTGCCAGCAGCTTAAGGGGGTCGGACAGAACTAATGAAAAACTGTTTTTT. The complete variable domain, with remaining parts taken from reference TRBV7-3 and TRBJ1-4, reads GAGVSQTPSNKVTEKGKYVELRCDPISGHTALYWYRQSLGQGPEFLIYFQGTGAADDSGLPNDRFFAVRPEGSVSTLKIQRTERGDSAVYLCASSLRGSDRTNEKLFFGSGTQLSVL.

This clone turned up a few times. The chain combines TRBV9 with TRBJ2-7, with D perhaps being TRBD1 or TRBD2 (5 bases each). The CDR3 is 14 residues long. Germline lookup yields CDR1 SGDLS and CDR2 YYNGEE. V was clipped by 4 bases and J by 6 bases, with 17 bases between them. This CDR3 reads CASSPRGAGGEQYF. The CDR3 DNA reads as TGTGCCAGCAGCCCTCGTGGGGCAGGAGGCGAGCAGTACTTC.

DNA of the CDR3: TGTGCCAGCAGTTCACCCGTTAGGGTTCGACCCGGGGAGCTGTTTTTT. It encodes CASSSPVRVRPGELFF. The V gene is TRBV28, the J gene TRBJ2-2; D call uncertain. The CDR3 consists of 16 residues. From germline, CDR1 is MDHEN and CDR2 SYDVKM. With 4 bases removed from V and 6 bases from J, the gap between germline ends came to 18 bases.

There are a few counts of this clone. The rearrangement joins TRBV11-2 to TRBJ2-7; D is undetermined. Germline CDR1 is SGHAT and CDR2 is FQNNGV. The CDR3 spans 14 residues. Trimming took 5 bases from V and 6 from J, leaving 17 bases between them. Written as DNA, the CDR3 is TGTGCCAGCAGCCCTGGACCCGGAACCCCCGAGCAGTACTTC. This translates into CASSPGPGTPEQYF.

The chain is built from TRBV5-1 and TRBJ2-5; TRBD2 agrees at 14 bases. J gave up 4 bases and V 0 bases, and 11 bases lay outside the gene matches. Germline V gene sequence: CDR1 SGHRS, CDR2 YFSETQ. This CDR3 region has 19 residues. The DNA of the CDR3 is TGCGCCAGCAGCTTGGCTAGGCGACTAGCGGGAGGGTTTGCAGAGACCCAGTACTTC. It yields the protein CASSLARRLAGGFAETQYF.